The 2 T cell receptor beta chains presented below share a single source sample, sequenced in a study of TIL therapy for anti-PD-1-resistant metastatic lung cancer. Sequencing used immunoSEQ v3. Some clones are missing from TCRdb's copy, which holds only in-frame ones; the method was immunoSEQ multiplex PCR. The sample lists around 100,000 clones; about three fifths were seen once. Time point given: pre-treatment sample, taken before nivolumab and TIL therapy. Tumor tissue came from excised metastases, mostly pleural nodules or supraclavicular lymph nodes. The starting material was tumor tissue, obtained at baseline. The receptors were gathered from a person aged 25 to 80 with non-small cell lung cancer.

The sample holds many counts of this clone. This rearrangement joins TRBV7-2 to TRBJ2-3; D call uncertain. In germline, CDR1 is SGHTA, CDR2 FQGNSA. Trimming left V 5 bases short and J 2 bases short, with 14 bases between. This CDR3 is 15 amino acids long. The DNA of the CDR3 is TGTGCCAGCAGCCCCTTCAGGTTCCCCACAGATACGCAGTATTTT. Amino acids: CASSPFRFPTDTQYF.

A few counts support this clone. V and J are TRBV7-3 and TRBJ2-5; 8 nucleotides line up with TRBD1. The germline V gene encodes CDR1 SGHTA and CDR2 FQGTGA. V dropped 5 bases and J dropped 7; count of bases not matched to a gene: 6. This CDR3 has 13 residues. CDR3 loop: CASSQGAEGTQYF. The DNA for the CDR3 is TGTGCCAGCAGCCAGGGGGCCGAGGGGACCCAGTACTTC.